The present TCR beta chain was sequenced within a study of cytomegalovirus exposure and HLA in healthy donors. Study-wide findings and caveats: Three CMV-associated chains were confirmed in vitro to be specific for CMV antigens. Indistinguishability led to the exclusion of some V segments, TRBV6-2 and TRBV6-3 included.

With regard to this clone: Its antigen is not identified.

CDR1 ENHRY and CDR2 SYGVKD come from the germline V gene. V was clipped by 5 bases and J by 0 bases, with 8 bases between them. CDR3 length: 15 residues. PCR used 60 Vbeta primers and 13 Jbeta primers. Repertoires were generated with immunoSEQ multiplex PCR, while TCRdb's copy carries only in-frame clones and drops some. The sample yields 150,000 to 200,000 clones, over 65% seen once. The chain is built from TRBV10-3 and TRBJ2-6; D is perhaps TRBD2 (5 bases). Sequencing input: PBMCs. This clonotype originated in a man aged 35 to 55 in good health and CMV-seropositive. The CDR3 DNA is TGTGCCATCAGTCTCCGGGGCTCTGGGGCCAACGTCCTGACTTTC. Encoded protein: CAISLRGSGANVLTF.